The sequence of this TCR beta chain was determined in a study of tissue T cells after allogeneic stem cell transplantation (dated by TCRdb to 2022 to 2024). The study in broad terms: The study profiled TCR beta repertoires across many tissues from research autopsies of patients with and without GVHD, plus mouse models of GVHD. The human part of the study was a prospective observational study with no blinding and no randomization. Overall study results and their limits: In both patients and mice, T cells from blood and spleen covered only a limited part of the TCR repertoire found in tissues. Within patients, how anatomically similar tissues were was a major factor shaping TCR repertoire composition, regardless of disease or transplant status. The patient cohort was small and varied clinically, and sampling depth was recognized as a limitation. Not many T cell clones showed up in more than one patient, yet clustering based on motifs uncovered repertoire signatures that were shared across patients in a tissue-specific way. The study did not establish which tissue TCRs were alloreactive or antigen-specific, and some clones may have been host cells that persisted.

The sample holds one count of this clone. Its recognized antigen is unknown. This receptor came from a mouse, so its gene names and germline sequences are mouse ones too. The sequence runs out 1 residue before the end of the CDR3; the remainder is reconstructed from the germline J gene. Compared with germline, V lacks 5 bases and J lacks 1 base; bases without a gene match: 6. Measured from the cysteine to the phenylalanine, the CDR3 is 17 residues long. The DNA has 48 bases, all within the CDR3, and is read from base 1. The CDR1 and CDR2 encoded by the germline V gene are NNHDY and SYVADS. Library generation was performed with the immunoSEQ multiplex PCR assay. TCRbeta CDR3 sequencing was done by Adaptive Biotechnologies at survey depth, reporting CDR3 sequences, V/J genes, productive frequency and template counts. Amplification of TCR beta CDR3 regions was performed from genomic DNA rather than from RNA. As for the authors' bioinformatics: Pairwise repertoire overlap between tissues was quantified with Jensen-Shannon divergence, where 1 means complete divergence and 0 identical. Tissues were grouped by single-linkage agglomerative hierarchical clustering of pairwise JSD values, and the clustering results were shown as dendrograms. All patient samples were analyzed with GLIPH2 using simulation_depth 1000, kmer_min_depth 3 and cdr3_length_cutoff 8, and only groups containing more than two unique CDR3s were kept. A standardized tissue-overlap score was generated by extrapolating Jaccard GLIPH-group overlap across patients to a standard repertoire size of 1000 clones. Associations of diversity with clinical or experimental variables used linear mixed-effect models with tissue fixed effects and individual random effects. Held by TCRdb, this immuneACCESS table contains in-frame sequences only and omits some clones. Under half of the omission traces to an unresolved V gene where checked; the cause of the rest is unknown. V, J and clone size are taken as reported in that table, and D and trimming were inferred from the DNA itself. In this sample the table shows 40,000 to 50,000 clones, over 70% of which occur a single time. Together, the top ten hold 0.5% to 0.65% of the sample.

Sample: sorted cells pooled from one or two spleens. This sequence originates from a pool of C57BL/6 mice in good health. Rearrangement joined TRBV13-3 to TRBJ2-3, and 14 junction bases match TRBD2. The CDR3: CASRPGLGGRGAETLYF. The DNA read from the CDR3 is TGTGCCAGCAGGCCGGGACTGGGGGGGCGCGGTGCAGAAACGCTGTAT.